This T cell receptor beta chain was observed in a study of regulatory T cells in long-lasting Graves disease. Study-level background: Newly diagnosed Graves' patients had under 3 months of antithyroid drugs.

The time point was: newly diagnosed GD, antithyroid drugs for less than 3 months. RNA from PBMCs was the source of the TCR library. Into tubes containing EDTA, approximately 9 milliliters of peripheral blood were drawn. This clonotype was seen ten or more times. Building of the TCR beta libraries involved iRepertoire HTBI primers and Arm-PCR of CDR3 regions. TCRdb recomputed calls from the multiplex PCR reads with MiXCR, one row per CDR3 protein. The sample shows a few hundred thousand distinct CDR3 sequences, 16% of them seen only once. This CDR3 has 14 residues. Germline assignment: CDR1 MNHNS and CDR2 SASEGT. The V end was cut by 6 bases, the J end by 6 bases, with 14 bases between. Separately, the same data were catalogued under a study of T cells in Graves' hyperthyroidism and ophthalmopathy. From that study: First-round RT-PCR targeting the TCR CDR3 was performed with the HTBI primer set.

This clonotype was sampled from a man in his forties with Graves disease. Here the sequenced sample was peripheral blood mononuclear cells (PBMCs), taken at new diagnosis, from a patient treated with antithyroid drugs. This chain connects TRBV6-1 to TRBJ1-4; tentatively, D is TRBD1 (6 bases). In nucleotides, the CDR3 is TGTGCCAGCAGAAAAGGGGGTATGCATGAAAAACTGTTTTTT. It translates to CASRKGGMHEKLFF.